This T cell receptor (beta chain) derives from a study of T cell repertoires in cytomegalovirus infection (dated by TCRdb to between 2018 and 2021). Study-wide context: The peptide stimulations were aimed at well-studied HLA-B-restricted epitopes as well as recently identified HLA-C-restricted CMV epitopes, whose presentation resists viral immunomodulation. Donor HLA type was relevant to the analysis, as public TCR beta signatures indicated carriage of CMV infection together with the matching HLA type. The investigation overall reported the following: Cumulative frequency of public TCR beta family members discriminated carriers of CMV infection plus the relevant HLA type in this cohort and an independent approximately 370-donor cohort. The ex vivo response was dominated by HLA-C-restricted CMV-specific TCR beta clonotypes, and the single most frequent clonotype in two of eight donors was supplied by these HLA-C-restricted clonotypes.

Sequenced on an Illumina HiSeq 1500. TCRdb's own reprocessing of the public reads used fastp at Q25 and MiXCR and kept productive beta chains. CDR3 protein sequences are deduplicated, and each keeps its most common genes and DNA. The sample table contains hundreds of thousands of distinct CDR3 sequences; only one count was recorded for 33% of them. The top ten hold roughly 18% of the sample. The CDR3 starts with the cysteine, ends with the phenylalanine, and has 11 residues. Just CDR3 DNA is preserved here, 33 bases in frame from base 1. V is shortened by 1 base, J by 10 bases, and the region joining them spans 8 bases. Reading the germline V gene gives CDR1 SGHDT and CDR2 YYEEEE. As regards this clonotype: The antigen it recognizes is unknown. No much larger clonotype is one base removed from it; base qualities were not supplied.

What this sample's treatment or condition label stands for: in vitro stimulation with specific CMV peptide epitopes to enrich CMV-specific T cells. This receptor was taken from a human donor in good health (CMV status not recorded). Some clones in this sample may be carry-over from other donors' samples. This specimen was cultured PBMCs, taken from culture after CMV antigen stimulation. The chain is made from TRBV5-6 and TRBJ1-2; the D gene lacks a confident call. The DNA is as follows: TGTGCCAGCAGCTTGTCACGGGTCTACACCTTC. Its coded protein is CASSLSRVYTF.